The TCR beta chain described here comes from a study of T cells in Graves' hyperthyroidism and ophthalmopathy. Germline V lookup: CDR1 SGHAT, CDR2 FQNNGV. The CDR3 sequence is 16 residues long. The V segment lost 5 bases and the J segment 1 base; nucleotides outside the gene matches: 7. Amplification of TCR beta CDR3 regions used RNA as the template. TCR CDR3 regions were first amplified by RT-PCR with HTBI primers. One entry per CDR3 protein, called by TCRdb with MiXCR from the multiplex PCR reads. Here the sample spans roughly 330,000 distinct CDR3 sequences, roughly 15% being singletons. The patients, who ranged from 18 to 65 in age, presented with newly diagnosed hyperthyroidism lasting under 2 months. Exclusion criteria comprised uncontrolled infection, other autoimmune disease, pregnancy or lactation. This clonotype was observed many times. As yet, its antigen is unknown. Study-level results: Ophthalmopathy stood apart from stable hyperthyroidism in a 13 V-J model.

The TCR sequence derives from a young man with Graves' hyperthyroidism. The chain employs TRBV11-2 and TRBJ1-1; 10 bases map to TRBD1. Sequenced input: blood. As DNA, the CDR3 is TGTGCCAGCAGCGCCGACAGGGGGCTTGGGAACACTGAAGCTTTCTTT. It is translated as CASSADRGLGNTEAFF.